This T cell receptor (beta chain) came from a study of T-cell reconstitution after alpha-beta-depleted transplantation in children. V lost 3 bases to trimming and J lost 3 bases; unmatched junction nucleotides: 2. This CDR3 region has 14 residues. Per germline, CDR1 ENHRY and CDR2 SYGVKD. TCRbeta library construction was performed incorporating unique molecular identifiers. TCRdb redid the calling of the PCR reads with MiXCR, one entry per CDR3 protein. The table lists some 550,000 distinct CDR3 sequences, roughly 23% of them singletons. A note on this clonotype: Its antigen is as yet unknown.

Notes on the study in general: Among T cells one year after transplant, newly produced cells accounted for most counts and diversity. Diversity of TCRbeta at day 60 was high in some patients, arising from surviving recipient T cells and thymic progenitors. There were reportedly several hundred expanded graft clones from which alpha-beta T cells came about two months after transplant.

The sequence came from a boy in the first two years of life who had a stem cell transplant for acute myeloid leukemia, so the T cells may come from the graft donor. The input for sequencing was PBMCs, mostly from graft donor cells, taken 360 days after TCRalphabeta/CD19-depleted stem cell transplant. V usage is TRBV10-3 and J usage is TRBJ2-7; 10 bases align to TRBD1. The CDR3 here is CAISDRDRGYEQYF. CDR3 bases: TGTGCCATCAGTGATCGGGACAGGGGCTACGAGCAGTACTTC.